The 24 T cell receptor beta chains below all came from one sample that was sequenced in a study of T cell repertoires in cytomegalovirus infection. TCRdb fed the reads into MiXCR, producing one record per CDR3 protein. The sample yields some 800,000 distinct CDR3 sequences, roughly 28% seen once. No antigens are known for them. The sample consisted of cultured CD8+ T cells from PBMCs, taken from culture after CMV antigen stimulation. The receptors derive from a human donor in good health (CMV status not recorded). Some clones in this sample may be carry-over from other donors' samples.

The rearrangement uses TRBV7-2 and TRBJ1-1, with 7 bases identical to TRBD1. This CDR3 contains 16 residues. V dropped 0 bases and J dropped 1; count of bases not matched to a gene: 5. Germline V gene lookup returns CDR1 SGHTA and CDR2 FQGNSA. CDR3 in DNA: TGTGCCAGCAGCTTAGCGAAATCAGGGGGGAACACTGAAGCTTTCTTT. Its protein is CASSLAKSGGNTEAFF.

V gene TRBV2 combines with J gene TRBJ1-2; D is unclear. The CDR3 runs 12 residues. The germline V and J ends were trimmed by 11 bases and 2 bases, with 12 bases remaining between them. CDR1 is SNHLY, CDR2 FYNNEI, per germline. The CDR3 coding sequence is TGTGCCTTTCAGAGACGGAACTATGGCTACACCTTC. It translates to CAFQRRNYGYTF.

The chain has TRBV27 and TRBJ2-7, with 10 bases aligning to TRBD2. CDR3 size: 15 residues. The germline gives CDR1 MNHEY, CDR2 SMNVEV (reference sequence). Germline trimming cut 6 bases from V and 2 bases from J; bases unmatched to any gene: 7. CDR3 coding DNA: TGTGCCAGCAGCCCTACTAGCGGGGCTACCTACGAGCAGTACTTC. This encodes CASSPTSGATYEQYF.

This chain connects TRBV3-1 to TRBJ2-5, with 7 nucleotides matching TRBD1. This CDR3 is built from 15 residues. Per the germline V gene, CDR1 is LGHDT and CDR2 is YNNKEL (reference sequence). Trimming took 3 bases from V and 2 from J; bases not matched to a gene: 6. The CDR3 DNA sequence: TGTGCCAGCAGCCATTCCACAGGGGTGCAAGAGACCCAGTACTTC. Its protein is CASSHSTGVQETQYF.

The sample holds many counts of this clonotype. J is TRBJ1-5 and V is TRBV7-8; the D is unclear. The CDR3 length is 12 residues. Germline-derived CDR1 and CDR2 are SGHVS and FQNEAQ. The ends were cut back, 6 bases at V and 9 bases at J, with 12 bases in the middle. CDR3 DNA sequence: TGTGCCAGCAGTTCGGACGTTGGGCCCCAGCATTTT. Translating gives CASSSDVGPQHF.

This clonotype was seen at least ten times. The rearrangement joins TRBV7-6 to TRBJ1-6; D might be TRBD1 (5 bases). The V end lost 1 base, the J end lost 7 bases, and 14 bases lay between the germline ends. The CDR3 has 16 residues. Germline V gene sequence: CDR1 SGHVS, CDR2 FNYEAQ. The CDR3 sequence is CASSLDIGVMNSPLHF. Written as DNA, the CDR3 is TGTGCCAGCAGCTTAGATATAGGGGTGATGAATTCACCCCTCCACTTT.

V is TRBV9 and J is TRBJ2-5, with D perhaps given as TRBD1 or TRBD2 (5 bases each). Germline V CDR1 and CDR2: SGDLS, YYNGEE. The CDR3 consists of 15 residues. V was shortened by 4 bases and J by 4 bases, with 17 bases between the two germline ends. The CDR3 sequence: CASSSYLTGGETQYF. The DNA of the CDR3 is TGTGCCAGCAGCTCTTACCTTACAGGAGGAGAGACCCAGTACTTC.

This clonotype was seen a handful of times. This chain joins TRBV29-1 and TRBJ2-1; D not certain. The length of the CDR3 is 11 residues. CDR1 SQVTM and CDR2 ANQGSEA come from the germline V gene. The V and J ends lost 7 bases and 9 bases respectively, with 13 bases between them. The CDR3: CSAGRVTEQFF. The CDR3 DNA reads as TGCAGCGCCGGTCGGGTGACTGAGCAGTTCTTC.

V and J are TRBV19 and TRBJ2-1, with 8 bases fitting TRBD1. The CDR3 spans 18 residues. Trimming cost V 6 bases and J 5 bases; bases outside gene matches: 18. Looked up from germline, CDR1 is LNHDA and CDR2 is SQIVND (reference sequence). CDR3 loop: CASSPLNLLRDRHNEQFF. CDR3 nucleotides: TGTGCCAGTAGCCCATTAAACTTACTCCGGGACAGGCACAATGAGCAGTTCTTC.

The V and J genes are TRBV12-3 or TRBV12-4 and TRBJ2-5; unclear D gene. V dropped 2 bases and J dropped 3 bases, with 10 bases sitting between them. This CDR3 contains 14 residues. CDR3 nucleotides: TGTGCCAGCAGTTTATCTCTGGGGAAAGAGACCCAGTACTTC. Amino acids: CASSLSLGKETQYF.

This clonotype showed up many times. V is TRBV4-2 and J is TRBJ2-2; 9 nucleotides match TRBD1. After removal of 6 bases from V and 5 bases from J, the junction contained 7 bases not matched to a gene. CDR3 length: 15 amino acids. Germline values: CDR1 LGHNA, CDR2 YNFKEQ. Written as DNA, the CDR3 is TGTGCCAGCAGTCCCGGACAGGGGAAAACCGGGGAGCTGTTTTTT. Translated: CASSPGQGKTGELFF.

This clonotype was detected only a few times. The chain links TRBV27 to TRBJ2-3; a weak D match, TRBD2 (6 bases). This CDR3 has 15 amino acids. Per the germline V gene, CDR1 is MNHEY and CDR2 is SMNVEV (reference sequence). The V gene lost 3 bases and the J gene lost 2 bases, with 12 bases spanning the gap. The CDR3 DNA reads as TGTGCCAGCAGTTTCGTGGGGGGATTCACAGATACGCAGTATTTT. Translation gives CASSFVGGFTDTQYF.

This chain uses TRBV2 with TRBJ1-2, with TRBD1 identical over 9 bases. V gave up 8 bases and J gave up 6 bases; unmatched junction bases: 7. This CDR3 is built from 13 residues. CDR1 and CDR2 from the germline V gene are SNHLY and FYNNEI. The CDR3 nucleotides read TGTGCCAGCGGGGACAGGGTTGTGGATGGCTACACCTTC. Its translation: CASGDRVVDGYTF.

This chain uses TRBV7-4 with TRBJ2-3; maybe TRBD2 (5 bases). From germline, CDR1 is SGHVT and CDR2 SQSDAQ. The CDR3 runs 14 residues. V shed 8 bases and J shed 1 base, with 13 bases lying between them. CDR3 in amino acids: CASVVSGRTDTQYF. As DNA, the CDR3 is TGTGCCAGCGTAGTAAGCGGTCGCACAGATACGCAGTATTTT.

The CDR3 region is CASRGTYYGYTF. The CDR3 bases are TGTGCCAGCCGGGGGACTTACTATGGCTACACCTTC. This chain joins TRBV7-3 and TRBJ1-2, with a tentative D call TRBD1 (5 bases). Germline assignment: CDR1 SGHTA and CDR2 FQGTGA. The V gene lost 8 bases and the J gene lost 3 bases, with 10 bases spanning the gap. This CDR3 is 12 amino acids long. The full variable domain, rest sourced from reference TRBV7-3 and TRBJ1-2, is GAGVSQTPSNKVTEKGKYVELRCDPISGHTALYWYRQSLGQGPEFLIYFQGTGAADDSGLPNDRFFAVRPEGSVSTLKIQRTERGDSAVYLCASRGTYYGYTFGSGTRLTVV.

CDR3 nucleotide sequence: TGTGCCAGCAGCGTAGCTACTCGAAGGGGACAGGGACAAGGCCCACACAATGAGCAGTTCTTC. Translation: CASSVATRRGQGQGPHNEQFF. The V call is TRBV9, the J call TRBJ2-1; 9 nucleotides line up with TRBD1. Per germline, CDR1 SGDLS and CDR2 YYNGEE. The CDR3 covers 21 residues. V was clipped by 0 bases and J by 5 bases; unmatched bases: 21.

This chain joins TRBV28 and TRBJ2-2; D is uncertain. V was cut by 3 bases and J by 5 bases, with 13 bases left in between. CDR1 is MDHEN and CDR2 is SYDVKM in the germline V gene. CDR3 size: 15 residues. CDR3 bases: TGTGCCAGCAGTTTCCTTAGCACTCGGACCGGGGAGCTGTTTTTT. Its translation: CASSFLSTRTGELFF.

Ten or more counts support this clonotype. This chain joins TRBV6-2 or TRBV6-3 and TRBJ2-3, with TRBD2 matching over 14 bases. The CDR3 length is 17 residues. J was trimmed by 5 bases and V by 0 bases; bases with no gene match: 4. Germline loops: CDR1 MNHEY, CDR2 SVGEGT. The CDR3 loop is CASSYSTSGGAEDTQYF. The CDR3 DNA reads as TGTGCCAGCAGTTACTCGACTAGCGGGGGGGCAGAAGATACGCAGTATTTT.

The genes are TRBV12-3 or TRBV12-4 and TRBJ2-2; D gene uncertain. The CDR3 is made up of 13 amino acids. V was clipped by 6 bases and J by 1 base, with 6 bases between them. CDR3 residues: CASSRKNTGELFF. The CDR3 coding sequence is TGTGCCAGCAGCAGGAAGAACACCGGGGAGCTGTTTTTT.

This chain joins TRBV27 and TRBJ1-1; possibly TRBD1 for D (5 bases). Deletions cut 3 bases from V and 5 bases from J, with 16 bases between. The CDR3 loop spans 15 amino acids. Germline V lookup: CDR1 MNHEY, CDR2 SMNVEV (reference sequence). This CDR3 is CASSFGTIVGTEAFF. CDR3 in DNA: TGTGCCAGCAGTTTCGGGACTATAGTAGGGACTGAAGCTTTCTTT.

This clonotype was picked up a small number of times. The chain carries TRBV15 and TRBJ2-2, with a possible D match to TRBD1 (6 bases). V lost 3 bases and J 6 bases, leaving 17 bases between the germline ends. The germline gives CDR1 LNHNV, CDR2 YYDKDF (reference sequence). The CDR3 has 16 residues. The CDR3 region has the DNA TGTGCCACCAGCAGCCAACAGGGAGAGCGGTCCGGGGAGCTGTTTTTT. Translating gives CATSSQQGERSGELFF.

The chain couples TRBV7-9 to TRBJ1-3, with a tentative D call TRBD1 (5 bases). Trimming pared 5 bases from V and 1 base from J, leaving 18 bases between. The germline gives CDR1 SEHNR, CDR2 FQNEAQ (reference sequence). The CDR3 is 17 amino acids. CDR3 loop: CASSGETAQRSGNTIYF. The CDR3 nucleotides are TGTGCCAGCAGCGGTGAGACAGCCCAAAGGTCTGGAAACACCATATATTTT. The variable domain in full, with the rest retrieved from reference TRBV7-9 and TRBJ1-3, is DTGVSQNPRHKITKRGQNVTFRCDPISEHNRLYWYRQTLGQGPEFLTYFQNEAQLEKSRLLSDRFSAERPKGSFSTLEIQRTEQGDSAMYLCASSGETAQRSGNTIYFGEGSWLTVV.

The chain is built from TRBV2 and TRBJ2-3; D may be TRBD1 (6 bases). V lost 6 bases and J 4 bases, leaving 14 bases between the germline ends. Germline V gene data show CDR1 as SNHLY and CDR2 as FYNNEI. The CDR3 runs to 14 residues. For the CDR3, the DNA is TGTGCCAGCAGGGGCGGCAGGGGCGCAGATACGCAGTATTTT. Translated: CASRGGRGADTQYF.

The DNA of the CDR3 is TGCGCCAGCAGCTTGGATGGGTTCTACTCCTACGAGCAGTACTTC. As protein: CASSLDGFYSYEQYF. The genes are TRBV5-1 and TRBJ2-7; D is unresolved. The germline V gene encodes CDR1 SGHRS and CDR2 YFSETQ. The V end lost 0 bases, the J end lost 0 bases, and 10 bases lay between the germline ends. CDR3 length: 15 amino acids. The full variable domain, in which reference TRBV5-1 and TRBJ2-7 provide the parts outside the CDR3, is KAGVTQTPRYLIKTRGQQVTLSCSPISGHRSVSWYQQTPGQGLQFLFEYFSETQRNKGNFPGRFSGRQFSNSRSEMNVSTLELGDSALYLCASSLDGFYSYEQYFGPGTRLTVT.